The 10 T cell receptor beta chains reported below all come from one sample, sequenced in a study of blood T cell repertoires in COVID-19. TCRdb's copy holds only in-frame clones and misses some; the assay was immunoSEQ multiplex PCR. Among 70,000 to 90,000 clones, 86% were seen once, and the ten largest hold 7% to 7.5%. The sequenced sample consisted of peripheral blood. These TCRs come from a man in his 60s with acute or convalescent COVID-19.

The chain employs TRBV7-9 and TRBJ1-2, with a tentative D call TRBD1 (5 bases). The length of the CDR3 is 14 residues. Germline V gene sequence: CDR1 SEHNR, CDR2 FQNEAQ (reference sequence). Trimming removed 1 base from V and 0 bases from J, with 6 bases in between. CDR3 sequence (DNA): TGTGCCAGCAGCTTAGGGACACCTAACTATGGCTACACCTTC. Its protein is CASSLGTPNYGYTF.

This chain links TRBV10-3 with TRBJ1-5; unclear D gene. The CDR3 totals 14 residues. V dropped 3 bases and J dropped 5 bases, with 11 bases sitting between them. Per germline, CDR1 ENHRY and CDR2 SYGVKD. The CDR3 DNA sequence: TGTGCCATCAGTGAATCGGAGAGGGATCAGCCCCAGCATTTT. This encodes CAISESERDQPQHF.

The chain carries TRBV6-5 and TRBJ1-2; unclear D gene. Looked up from germline, CDR1 is MNHEY and CDR2 is SVGAGI. The CDR3 consists of 14 residues. V lost 2 bases and J lost 6, with 13 bases in between. The CDR3 DNA reads TGTGCCAGCAGTTACACCCGGTTGTCGGATGGCTACACCTTC. Translating gives CASSYTRLSDGYTF.

The sample holds one count of this clone. This chain links TRBV25-1 with TRBJ1-1; 7 positions match TRBD1. The germline V gene has CDR1 MGHDK and CDR2 SYGVNS. The CDR3 sequence is 14 residues long. Germline trimming cut 8 bases from V and 4 bases from J; bases unmatched to any gene: 10. CDR3 nucleotide sequence: TGTGCCAGCCAACGCCAAGACAGGGCCACTGAAGCTTTCTTT. It yields the protein CASQRQDRATEAFF.

The chain carries TRBV15 and TRBJ2-7; 7 bases match TRBD2. J lost 3 bases, V lost 4 bases, and 6 bases had no gene match. The CDR3 is 14 residues long. Germline CDR1 is LNHNV and CDR2 is YYDKDF (reference sequence). The CDR3 here is CATSTGTTYYEQYF. The DNA for the CDR3 is TGTGCCACCAGCACCGGGACTACCTACTACGAGCAGTACTTC. Complete variable domain (other parts from reference TRBV15 and TRBJ2-7): DAMVIQNPRYQVTQFGKPVTLSCSQTLNHNVMYWYQQKSSQAPKLLFHYYDKDFNNEADTPDNFQSRRPNTSFCFLDIRSPGLGDTAMYLCATSTGTTYYEQYFGPGTRLTVT.

This chain joins TRBV29-1 and TRBJ1-4, with TRBD1 matching over 7 bases. The CDR3 sequence is 12 residues long. Germline V gene sequence: CDR1 SQVTM, CDR2 ANQGSEA. Losses at the gene ends were 5 bases for V and 7 bases for J; bases not matched to a gene: 4. The CDR3 DNA is TGCAGCGTTCGGACAGGCCCTGAAAAACTGTTTTTT. Translated, it gives CSVRTGPEKLFF.

This sequence joins TRBV27 and TRBJ1-6, with a possible D match to TRBD1 (6 bases). Trimming removed 3 bases from V and 10 bases from J, with 13 bases in between. Germline CDR1 MNHEY, CDR2 SMNVEV (reference sequence). The CDR3 runs 14 residues. In nucleotides, the CDR3 is TGTGCCAGCAGTTTCTTCCCAGGGGAATCACCCCTCCACTTT. It specifies CASSFFPGESPLHF.

The rearrangement joins TRBV6-5 to TRBJ2-4; 10 bases fit TRBD2. With 2 bases clipped from V and 15 bases from J, the junction kept 7 bases outside the gene matches. This CDR3 contains 13 residues. The germline CDR1 and CDR2 sequences are MNHEY and SVGAGI. The CDR3 DNA sequence: TGTGCCAGCAGTTACCCGAGTCGGACTAGCGGGTACTTC. This codes for CASSYPSRTSGYF.

J is TRBJ1-3 and V is TRBV19; D may be TRBD1 (6 bases). The V gene lost 3 bases and the J gene lost 4 bases, with 13 bases spanning the gap. The V gene's germline CDR1 is LNHDA and CDR2 SQIVND (reference sequence). The CDR3 runs to 15 residues. The CDR3 region has the DNA TGTGCCAGTAGTATTTTGGGGACATCCGGAAACACCATATATTTT. Residues: CASSILGTSGNTIYF.

The chain has TRBV3-1 (or the pseudogene TRBV3-2) and TRBJ2-7; TRBD2 matches at 10 bases. The CDR3 is 21 residues long. V was pared by 2 bases and J by 3 bases, with 22 bases of the junction left unmatched. CDR1 is LGHDT, CDR2 YNNKEL, per germline (reference sequence). The CDR3 loop reads CASSQSLGGRGTSVRNYEQYF. CDR3 nucleotide sequence: TGTGCCAGCAGCCAAAGTTTGGGCGGGAGGGGGACTAGCGTCCGAAACTACGAGCAGTACTTC.